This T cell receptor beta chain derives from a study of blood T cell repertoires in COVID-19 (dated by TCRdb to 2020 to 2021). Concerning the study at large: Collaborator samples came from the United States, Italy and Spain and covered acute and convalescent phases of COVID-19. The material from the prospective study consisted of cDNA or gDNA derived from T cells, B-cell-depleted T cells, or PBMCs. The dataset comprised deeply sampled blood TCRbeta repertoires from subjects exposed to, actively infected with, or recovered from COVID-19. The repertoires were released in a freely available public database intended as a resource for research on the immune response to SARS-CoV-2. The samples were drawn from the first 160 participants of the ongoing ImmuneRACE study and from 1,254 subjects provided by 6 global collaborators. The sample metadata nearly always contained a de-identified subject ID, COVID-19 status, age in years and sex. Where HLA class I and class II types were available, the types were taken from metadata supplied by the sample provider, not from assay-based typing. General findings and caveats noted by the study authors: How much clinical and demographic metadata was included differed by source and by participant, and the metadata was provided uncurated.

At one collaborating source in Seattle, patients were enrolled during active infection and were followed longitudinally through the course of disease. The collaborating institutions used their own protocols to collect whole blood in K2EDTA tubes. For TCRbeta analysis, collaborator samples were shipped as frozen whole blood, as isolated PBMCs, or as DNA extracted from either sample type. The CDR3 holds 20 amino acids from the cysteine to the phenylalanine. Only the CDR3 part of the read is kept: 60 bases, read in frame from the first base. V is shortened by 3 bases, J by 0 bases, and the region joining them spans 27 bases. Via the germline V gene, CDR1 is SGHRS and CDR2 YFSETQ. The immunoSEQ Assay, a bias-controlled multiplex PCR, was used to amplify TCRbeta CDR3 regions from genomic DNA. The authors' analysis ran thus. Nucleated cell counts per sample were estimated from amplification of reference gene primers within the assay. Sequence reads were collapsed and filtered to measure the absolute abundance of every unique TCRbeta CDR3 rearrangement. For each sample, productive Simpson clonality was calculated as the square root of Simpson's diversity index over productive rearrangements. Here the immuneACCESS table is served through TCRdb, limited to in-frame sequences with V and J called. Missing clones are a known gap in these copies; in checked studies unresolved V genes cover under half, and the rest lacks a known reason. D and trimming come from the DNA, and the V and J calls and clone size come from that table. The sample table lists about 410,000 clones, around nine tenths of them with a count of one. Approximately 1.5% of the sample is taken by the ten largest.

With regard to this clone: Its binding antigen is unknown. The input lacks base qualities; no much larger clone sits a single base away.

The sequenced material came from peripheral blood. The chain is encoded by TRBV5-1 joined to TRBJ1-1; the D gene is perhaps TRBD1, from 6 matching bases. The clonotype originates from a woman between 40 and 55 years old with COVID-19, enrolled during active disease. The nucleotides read TGCGCCAGCAGCTGGAGCCCGGGCCATTGGGACAACAAGTTGAACACTGAAGCTTTCTTT. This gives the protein CASSWSPGHWDNKLNTEAFF.